This TCR beta chain was profiled in a study of response to subunit inactivated influenza vaccine. Concerning this clonotype: Antigen specificity is unknown.

The study, taken as a whole, reports: The authors put forward the suggestion that each seasonal influenza vaccination may bring in only a limited number of new T cells.

TCRdb used MiXCR to reprocess the RT-PCR reads, holding one entry per CDR3 protein. Of around 480,000 distinct CDR3 sequences in the sample, approximately 11% are singletons; the top ten hold about 12%. V lost 0 bases to trimming and J lost 0 bases; unmatched junction nucleotides: 6. CDR3 size: 16 residues. CDR1 DFQATT and CDR2 SNEGSKA come from the germline V gene (reference sequence). This receptor was identified in a man aged 50 or older who received an inactivated influenza vaccine. The chain combines TRBV20-1 with TRBJ2-7; 9 bases are shared with TRBD1. The sample in question was PBMCs from blood, obtained roughly 6 weeks after vaccination. Here the CDR3 reads CSARDLGQGYSYEQYF. The CDR3 DNA is TGCAGTGCTAGAGATCTGGGACAGGGCTACTCCTACGAGCAGTACTTC.